The source of this TCR beta chain is a study of human T cells and chemical hapten exposure. The wider study: Each patient's scalp received weekly diphenylcyclopropenone throughout the approximately 23-week study.

The CDR3 sequence is 17 residues long. Per germline, CDR1 MNHEY and CDR2 SVGEGT. The germline V and J ends were trimmed by 4 bases and 4 bases, with 17 bases remaining between them. Per the original data handling: A typical sample had some 87,000 TCRs, with about 23,224 to 750,000 overall. TCRdb re-called the RACE reads with MiXCR, one entry per CDR3 protein. TCRdb's processing, not the authors' own work, is the source of the V and J calls. The sample records some 70,000 distinct CDR3 sequences, approximately 10% being singletons. This clonotype was observed many times. Its specificity is not known. Time point indicated: pre-sensitization, week 0. Regarding treatment: therapeutic diphenylcyclopropenone sensitization with weekly scalp DPC. General observations from the study: While controls formed fewer of them, expanded TCRs formed significantly more large CDR3 similarity clusters. TCRs whose frequency exceeded 1 in 1000 remained the same following DPC sensitization.

The sequenced sample was whole blood, obtained in connection with sensitization to the hapten diphenylcyclopropenone (DPC). The sequence was obtained from a woman aged 45 to 65 with alopecia areata. Some clones in this sample may be carry-over from other donors' samples. V usage is TRBV6-2 or TRBV6-3 and J usage is TRBJ2-6; perhaps TRBD2 as D (6 bases). Written as DNA, the CDR3 is TGTGCCAGCAGTTTACCCGCAAGGAGGGCAGGGGCCAACGTCCTGACTTTC. Its translation is CASSLPARRAGANVLTF.